This T cell receptor beta chain was identified during a study of response to subunit inactivated influenza vaccine. In TCRdb, the RT-PCR reads were re-called with MiXCR into one record per CDR3 protein. The sample lists about 480,000 distinct CDR3 sequences, 25% seen once, with approximately 2% in the top ten. In its sample, this clonotype was seen a few times. Germline CDR1 reads WSHSY; CDR2 reads SAAADI. Trimming cost V 2 bases and J 8 bases, with 7 bases left between them. The CDR3 consists of 13 residues. Material: CD4+ T cells sorted from PBMCs, obtained roughly 5 days after vaccination. This sequence originates from a man in his fifties or sixties who received an inactivated influenza vaccine. This chain links TRBV10-2 with TRBJ1-6; D gene uncertain. This chain's CDR3 is CASSEGRYSPLHF. CDR3 bases: TGCGCCAGCAGTGAGGGCAGGTATTCACCCCTCCACTTT.